Listed below are T cell receptor beta chains from one sample, sequenced in a study of blood T cell repertoires in COVID-19. Using immunoSEQ multiplex PCR, the repertoire was profiled, and TCRdb retains in-frame clones only, with some absent. This sample carries approximately 21,000 clones, 79% of them seen once, and the ten largest clones take more than 50%. The sequenced material came from peripheral blood. The receptors derive from an elderly man with acute or convalescent COVID-19. CDR3s include the opening cysteine and the closing phenylalanine or tryptophan. A D gene is named only where the DNA matches it firmly. Some rows mark clone size as missing; the rest say once, few, many or name a class of expanded clone.

J: TRBJ2-5
V: TRBV4-2
D: TRBD2
size: -
CDR3: CASSQELGRETQYF
DNA: TGTGCCAGCAGCCAAGAGCTCGGGAGGGAGACCCAGTACTTC

J: TRBJ2-5
V: TRBV11-3
D: TRBD2
size: -
CDR3: CASSWGTRLAGVVETQYF
DNA: TGTGCCAGCAGCTGGGGGACCAGACTAGCGGGAGTTGTGGAGACCCAGTACTTC

J: TRBJ2-3
V: TRBV7-8
D: TRBD2
size: -
CDR3: CASSLAFGRDLAELTDTQYF
DNA: TGTGCCAGCAGCTTAGCGTTCGGACGAGACCTAGCGGAACTCACAGATACGCAGTATTTT

J: TRBJ2-1
V: TRBV27
D: TRBD2
size: -
CDR3: CASSLRTSGSSWFF
DNA: TGTGCCAGCAGTCTTCGGACTAGCGGGAGCTCTTGGTTCTTC

J: TRBJ1-3
V: TRBV5-5
D: -
size: -
CDR3: CASSFGTPLGDTIYF
DNA: TGTGCCAGCAGCTTCGGGACACCTCTCGGGGACACCATATATTTT

J: TRBJ2-5
V: TRBV19
D: -
size: -
CDR3: CASSRAAQETQYF
DNA: TGTGCCAGTAGTAGAGCGGCCCAAGAGACCCAGTACTTC

J: TRBJ2-1
V: TRBV28
D: TRBD2
size: -
CDR3: CASSSTSGRVRYNEQFF
DNA: TGTGCCAGCAGTTCGACTAGCGGGAGGGTTCGGTACAATGAGCAGTTCTTC

J: TRBJ2-2
V: TRBV5-1
D: TRBD2
size: -
CDR3: CASSLTGALLAGNTGELFF
DNA: TGCGCCAGCAGCTTGACAGGGGCCCTACTAGCGGGGAACACCGGGGAGCTGTTTTTT

J: TRBJ1-5
V: TRBV19
D: -
size: once
CDR3: CASSTPTGGQPQHF
DNA: TGTGCCAGTAGTACCCCGACAGGAGGACAGCCCCAGCATTTT

J: TRBJ2-1
V: TRBV7-9
D: TRBD2
size: -
CDR3: CASSFASGYYNEQFF
DNA: TGTGCCAGCAGCTTCGCTAGCGGGTACTACAATGAGCAGTTCTTC

J: TRBJ1-1
V: TRBV6-4
D: -
size: once
CDR3: CASSPQANTEAFF
DNA: TGTGCCAGCAGTCCCCAGGCGAACACTGAAGCTTTCTTT

J: TRBJ1-1
V: TRBV18
D: -
size: -
CDR3: CASSPVAAAGNTEAFF
DNA: TGTGCCAGCTCACCAGTTGCCGCGGCGGGGAACACTGAAGCTTTCTTT

J: TRBJ1-1
V: TRBV21-1
D: -
size: -
CDR3: CASSKLALSAGLNTEAFF
DNA: TGTGCCAGCAGCAAATTAGCCCTCTCGGCAGGGTTGAACACTGAAGCTTTCTTT

J: TRBJ2-2
V: TRBV3-1/TRBV3-2
D: TRBD1
size: -
CDR3: CASSKRGQLGDTGELFF
DNA: TGTGCCAGCAGCAAGAGGGGGCAGCTTGGGGACACCGGGGAGCTGTTTTTT

J: TRBJ1-3
V: TRBV6-5
D: -
size: -
CDR3: CASSQHGNTIYF
DNA: TGTGCCAGCAGTCAACATGGAAACACCATATATTTT

J: TRBJ2-7
V: TRBV5-1
D: TRBD2
size: -
CDR3: CASRSRGGAYEQYF
DNA: TGCGCCAGCAGATCCCGGGGGGGCGCCTACGAGCAGTACTTC

J: TRBJ1-4
V: TRBV2
D: TRBD1
size: -
CDR3: CASSFGQGINEKLFF
DNA: TGTGCCAGCAGTTTTGGACAGGGTATCAATGAAAAACTGTTTTTT

J: TRBJ2-7
V: TRBV19
D: TRBD2
size: -
CDR3: CASSISASGRVSSSYEQYF
DNA: TGTGCCAGTAGTATTTCGGCTAGCGGGAGAGTCTCTAGCTCCTACGAGCAGTACTTC

J: TRBJ1-4
V: TRBV3-1/TRBV3-2
D: -
size: -
CDR3: CASLGEGEKLFF
DNA: TGTGCCAGCCTCGGGGAGGGCGAAAAACTGTTTTTT

J: TRBJ1-5
V: TRBV27
D: TRBD1
size: many
CDR3: CASSITGVGQPQHF
DNA: TGTGCCAGCAGTATCACAGGGGTTGGTCAGCCCCAGCATTTT

J: TRBJ2-7
V: TRBV11-2
D: TRBD1
size: -
CDR3: CASSKAQTGGYEQYF
DNA: TGTGCCAGCAGCAAAGCTCAGACAGGGGGCTACGAGCAGTACTTC

J: TRBJ1-2
V: TRBV6-1
D: -
size: -
CDR3: CASSEASQYGYTF
DNA: TGTGCCAGCAGTGAAGCGTCACAGTATGGCTACACCTTC

J: TRBJ2-2
V: TRBV6-6
D: -
size: -
CDR3: CASSYGGTNTGELFF
DNA: TGTGCCAGCAGTTACGGCGGAACGAACACCGGGGAGCTGTTTTTT

J: TRBJ2-3
V: TRBV28
D: TRBD1
size: -
CDR3: CASSLFPPRQGGTQYF
DNA: TGTGCCAGCAGTTTATTTCCACCCCGACAGGGCGGTACGCAGTATTTT

J: TRBJ2-1
V: TRBV7-6
D: TRBD2
size: few
CDR3: CASSSLGGRTSYNEQFF
DNA: TGTGCCAGCAGCTCCCTGGGCGGGAGGACCTCCTACAATGAGCAGTTCTTC

J: TRBJ1-4
V: TRBV5-1
D: TRBD1
size: -
CDR3: CASSPGQGAEKLFF
DNA: TGCGCCAGCAGCCCGGGACAGGGGGCTGAAAAACTGTTTTTT

J: TRBJ2-7
V: TRBV18
D: -
size: few
CDR3: CASSPQGLDVSYEQYF
DNA: TGTGCCAGCTCACCTCAGGGCCTAGACGTATCCTACGAGCAGTACTTC

J: TRBJ1-2
V: TRBV5-6
D: -
size: -
CDR3: CASSLVGRQNYGYTF
DNA: TGTGCCAGCAGCTTGGTTGGCAGACAAAACTATGGCTACACCTTC

J: TRBJ2-1
V: TRBV7-3
D: -
size: -
CDR3: CASSLQGGQVNEQFF
DNA: TGTGCCAGCAGCCTTCAGGGCGGCCAGGTCAATGAGCAGTTCTTC

J: TRBJ2-7
V: TRBV6-5
D: TRBD2
size: few
CDR3: CASSTWTSGSNEQYF
DNA: TGTGCCAGCAGCACCTGGACTAGCGGGAGTAATGAGCAGTACTTC

J: TRBJ1-1
V: TRBV2
D: -
size: -
CDR3: CASSALGTGYTEAFF
DNA: TGTGCCAGCAGTGCCTTAGGCACAGGCTACACTGAAGCTTTCTTT

J: TRBJ2-5
V: TRBV7-9
D: TRBD2
size: -
CDR3: CASSFSGNQETQYF
DNA: TGTGCCAGCAGCTTTAGCGGGAACCAAGAGACCCAGTACTTC

J: TRBJ1-4
V: TRBV5-1
D: -
size: -
CDR3: CASSVTGATNEKLFF
DNA: TGCGCCAGCAGCGTCACAGGTGCAACTAATGAAAAACTGTTTTTT

J: TRBJ1-1
V: TRBV27
D: -
size: -
CDR3: CASSLGRAHTEAFF
DNA: TGTGCCAGCAGTTTAGGCAGGGCCCACACTGAAGCTTTCTTT

J: TRBJ2-7
V: TRBV6-2/TRBV6-3
D: TRBD1
size: -
CDR3: CASSYTRQGAPSYEQYF
DNA: TGTGCCAGCAGTTACACCCGACAGGGGGCCCCCTCCTACGAGCAGTACTTC

J: TRBJ2-3
V: TRBV6-6
D: TRBD2
size: -
CDR3: CASSSGLADTDTQYF
DNA: TGTGCCAGCAGTTCCGGACTAGCGGACACAGATACGCAGTATTTT

J: TRBJ1-2
V: TRBV7-3
D: -
size: -
CDR3: CASSSGQLGYGYTF
DNA: TGTGCCAGCAGCTCCGGACAGCTAGGCTATGGCTACACCTTC

J: TRBJ2-3
V: TRBV5-1
D: -
size: -
CDR3: CASSLDGRGTDTQYF
DNA: TGCGCCAGCAGCTTGGATGGGAGGGGGACAGATACGCAGTATTTT

J: TRBJ2-3
V: TRBV30
D: -
size: few
CDR3: CAWTGTFRGDTQYF
DNA: TGTGCCTGGACTGGGACATTCAGAGGAGATACGCAGTATTTT

J: TRBJ1-5
V: TRBV28
D: TRBD1
size: -
CDR3: CASSNVEGDRDQPQHF
DNA: TGTGCCAGCAGTAATGTTGAAGGGGACAGGGATCAGCCCCAGCATTTT

J: TRBJ2-1
V: TRBV6-5
D: -
size: -
CDR3: CASSPRGLNGNEQFF
DNA: TGTGCCAGCAGCCCCAGGGGTCTAAACGGGAATGAGCAGTTCTTC

J: TRBJ1-2
V: TRBV18
D: -
size: -
CDR3: CASSLLDKQDGYTF
DNA: TGTGCCAGCTCACTTTTGGACAAGCAGGATGGCTACACCTTC

J: TRBJ1-3
V: TRBV7-9
D: -
size: -
CDR3: CASSSYSGNTIYF
DNA: TGTGCCAGCAGCTCCTATTCTGGAAACACCATATATTTT

J: TRBJ1-2
V: TRBV5-1
D: -
size: -
CDR3: CASSIDRPGFYGYTF
DNA: TGCGCCAGCAGCATAGACAGGCCCGGCTTTTATGGCTACACCTTC